This is a list of T cell receptor beta chains from one sample in a study of OX40 agonist ivuxolimab in advanced cancers. Generated by immunoSEQ multiplex PCR, the TCRdb table keeps only in-frame clones and is missing some. The data hold about 73,000 clones, with approximately 90% observed a single time. Here the sequenced sample was CD4+ or CD8+ T cells sorted from blood, taken in a trial of the OX40 agonist ivuxolimab. The receptors were gathered from an adult with an advanced solid tumor such as melanoma, head and neck, liver or kidney cancer. Both conserved end residues are part of each CDR3. The order of the fields is clone size, V gene, D gene, J gene, CDR3 DNA, CDR3 protein. D genes are given only for firm matches. Clone sizes are given selectively: once, few, many, or a class where the clone is expanded.

.	TRBV7-8	TRBD1	TRBJ2-5	TGTGCCAGCAGCGGGGACAGAGGTGGGACCCAGTACTTC	CASSGDRGGTQYF
.	TRBV7-2	.	TRBJ1-5	TGTGCCAGCAGCTTAATGGAGGGGGATAATCAGCCCCAGCATTTT	CASSLMEGDNQPQHF
.	TRBV27	.	TRBJ1-2	TGTGCCAGCAGTTTATCAGTCAGGGGAGACTATGGCTACACCTTC	CASSLSVRGDYGYTF
.	TRBV7-2	.	TRBJ2-2	TGTGCCAGCAGCTTAGTAGGTGGGACAACGAACACCGGGGAGCTGTTTTTT	CASSLVGGTTNTGELFF
.	TRBV6-6	.	TRBJ1-3	TGTGCCAGCTTTCCCCATCATAGTGACTCTGGAAACACCATATATTTT	CASFPHHSDSGNTIYF
.	TRBV20-1	.	TRBJ1-2	TGCAGTGAGTCGACAGGCTATGGCTACACCTTC	CSESTGYGYTF
once	TRBV5-6	.	TRBJ2-6	TGTGCCAGCACAACGGTCGATGGGGCCAACGTCCTGACTTTC	CASTTVDGANVLTF
.	TRBV15	.	TRBJ2-5	TGTGCCACCAGCAGAGAACCAGGGAGGGAGACCCAGTACTTC	CATSREPGRETQYF
.	TRBV6-5	.	TRBJ2-3	TGTGCCAGCAGTTACGGTCCGACGCAGTATTTT	CASSYGPTQYF
.	TRBV9	TRBD2	TRBJ2-7	TGTGCCAGCAGCCCCCTCCTAGCGGGACCACCCTACGAGCAGTACTTC	CASSPLLAGPPYEQYF
.	TRBV5-4	TRBD2	TRBJ2-3	TGTGCCAGCCGAATAGCGGGAGGGCCCACAGATACGCAGTATTTT	CASRIAGGPTDTQYF
.	TRBV5-4	TRBD2	TRBJ2-3	TGTGCCAGCAGCTTGAAGCTAGCGGGCACAGATACGCAGTATTTT	CASSLKLAGTDTQYF
once	TRBV6-6	TRBD1	TRBJ2-7	TGTGCCAGCAGTTTCGGGGGGACAGGGCTGTACTTC	CASSFGGTGLYF
.	TRBV7-2	.	TRBJ1-4	TGTGCCAGCAGCTTAGTTACAAGGGATAAACTGTTTTTT	CASSLVTRDKLFF
.	TRBV7-2	TRBD2	TRBJ2-3	TGTGCCAGCAGTGGGGGGGTAGGAGATACGCAGTATTTT	CASSGGVGDTQYF
.	TRBV5-1	.	TRBJ2-5	TGCGCCAGCAGCTCGACCCACGACGCCCAAGAGACCCAGTACTTC	CASSSTHDAQETQYF
.	TRBV29-1	.	TRBJ2-5	TGCAGCGGTACAGGGTGGGGGGAGACCCAGTACTTC	CSGTGWGETQYF
once	TRBV19	.	TRBJ2-1	TGTGCCAGTAGTATTTTGGATACTAATGAGCAGTTCTTC	CASSILDTNEQFF
.	TRBV2	TRBD2	TRBJ2-3	TGTGCCACGGGCGGGAGGACTAGCACAGATACGCAGTATTTT	CATGGRTSTDTQYF
.	TRBV7-2	.	TRBJ2-2	TGTGCCAGCAGCGCCGGGCCCGGGGAGCTGTTTTTT	CASSAGPGELFF
.	TRBV5-1	TRBD2	TRBJ2-7	TGCGCCAGCAGCATTGGGACTAGCGGGCCCGCCTACGAGCAGTACTTC	CASSIGTSGPAYEQYF
.	TRBV19	.	TRBJ1-4	TGTGCCAGTAGTTGGCAGAAGGAAAAACTGTTTTTT	CASSWQKEKLFF
.	TRBV28	.	TRBJ2-5	TGTGCCAGCAGTTTTCCCAGGGTGGAGACCCAGTACTTC	CASSFPRVETQYF
.	TRBV19	TRBD2	TRBJ2-1	TGTGCCAGTAGCTTTAGCGGGGAGCAGTTCTTC	CASSFSGEQFF
.	TRBV2	.	TRBJ2-5	TGTGCCAGCAGTGATTGGGAGACCCAGTACTTC	CASSDWETQYF